These 28 T cell receptor beta chains were sequenced from one sample in a study of T cells in Graves' hyperthyroidism and ophthalmopathy. Researchers took RNA transcripts and amplified the TCR beta CDR3 regions from them. The primer set for the first-round RT-PCR of the TCR CDR3 was HTBI. Using its own MiXCR run on the multiplex PCR reads, TCRdb lists one record per CDR3 protein. The sample has approximately 380,000 distinct CDR3 sequences; around 15% are singletons. The source material was blood. The source is a man in his fifties or sixties with Graves' ophthalmopathy.

Ten or more counts support this clonotype. This chain links TRBV12-3 or TRBV12-4 with TRBJ2-1; no clear D. The CDR3 consists of 13 residues. The V gene lost 3 bases and the J gene lost 14 bases, with 17 bases spanning the gap. The CDR3 sequence is CASSLGGWGWKFF. CDR3 DNA sequence: TGTGCCAGCAGTTTGGGCGGCTGGGGATGGAAGTTCTTC.

This clonotype was observed many times. The chain is built from TRBV30 and TRBJ1-2, with D perhaps matching TRBD1 (6 bases). Germline-derived CDR1 and CDR2 are GTSNPN and SVGIG (reference sequence). CDR3 size: 11 residues. The ends were cut back, 6 bases at V and 7 bases at J, with 12 bases in the middle. DNA of the CDR3: TGTGCCTGTAGGGGGAGCGGTGGCTACACCTTC. This codes for CACRGSGGYTF.

The table lists this clonotype with many counts. The chain joins TRBV25-1 to TRBJ2-3; weak D call: TRBD1 (5 bases). Germline lookup yields CDR1 MGHDK and CDR2 SYGVNS. The CDR3 runs 13 residues. The V gene lost 3 bases and the J gene lost 3 bases, with 7 bases spanning the gap. Written as DNA, the CDR3 is TGTGCCAGCAGTGAGACAGCGACAGATACGCAGTATTTT. This translates into CASSETATDTQYF.

The sample holds many counts of this clonotype. V usage is TRBV20-1 and J usage is TRBJ2-1; a weak D match, TRBD1 (5 bases). Germline V gives CDR1 DFQATT, CDR2 SNEGSKA (reference sequence). The length of the CDR3 is 13 residues. Trimming pared 0 bases from V and 7 bases from J, leaving 10 bases between. The CDR3 DNA follows: TGCAGTGCTAGAGACCCAGGGCGGAATGAGCAGTTCTTC. Its protein product is CSARDPGRNEQFF.

This clonotype was counted only a few times. The J gene is TRBJ1-5, the V gene TRBV3-1, with D uncertain. V was pared by 4 bases and J by 5 bases, with 9 bases between. The CDR3 extends over 13 amino acids. CDR1 is LGHDT, CDR2 YNNKEL, per germline (reference sequence). As DNA, the CDR3 is TGTGCCAGCAGCCCATGGACCGATCAGCCCCAGCATTTT. This gives the protein CASSPWTDQPQHF.

The chain employs TRBV12-3 or TRBV12-4 and TRBJ2-6, with no clear D. The CDR3 is 13 residues long. With 8 bases removed from V and 0 bases from J, the gap between germline ends came to 5 bases. The CDR3 is CASGISGANVLTF. For the CDR3, the DNA is TGTGCCAGCGGAATCTCTGGGGCCAACGTCCTGACTTTC.

This clonotype showed up many times. V usage is TRBV20-1 and J usage is TRBJ2-1, with D perhaps TRBD1 or TRBD2 (5 bases each). Trimming shortened V by 3 bases and J by 8 bases, and 20 bases separated the two germline ends. The CDR3 extends over 15 amino acids. The germline CDR1 and CDR2 sequences are DFQATT and SNEGSKA (reference sequence). The CDR3 DNA sequence: TGCAGTGCTAGTCTCCCGAGGGGTGGTTGGGATGAGCAGTTCTTC. This gives the protein CSASLPRGGWDEQFF.

This clonotype was recorded many times. V is TRBV6-1 and J is TRBJ2-7; 8 positions agree with TRBD2. Germline CDR1 reads MNHNS; CDR2 reads SASEGT. The CDR3 loop spans 15 amino acids. Trimming took 4 bases from V and 0 from J; bases not matched to a gene: 5. This chain's CDR3 is CASSATSGNSYEQYF. CDR3 coding DNA: TGTGCCAGCAGTGCCACTAGCGGTAACTCCTACGAGCAGTACTTC.

This clonotype turned up a few times. V and J are TRBV7-9 and TRBJ2-2, with D uncertain. The germline gives CDR1 SEHNR, CDR2 FQNEAQ (reference sequence). The V gene lost 2 bases and the J gene lost 6 bases, with 10 bases spanning the gap. The CDR3 consists of 14 residues. This chain's CDR3 is CASSLRKTPGELFF. The CDR3, as DNA: TGTGCCAGCAGCTTACGGAAGACACCCGGGGAGCTGTTTTTT.

This clonotype was recorded a few times. The chain uses TRBV27 and TRBJ2-4; tentatively, D is TRBD2 (5 bases). V lost 2 bases to trimming and J lost 9 bases, with 14 bases between them. CDR1 and CDR2 (germline): MNHEY, SMNVEV (reference sequence). The CDR3 length is 14 residues. The CDR3 DNA reads as TGTGCCAGCAGTTTAAGGGATCAAGGAGGCATTCAGTACTTC. Translated: CASSLRDQGGIQYF.

V and J are TRBV29-1 and TRBJ2-7; 7 bases line up with TRBD2. The V gene end was trimmed by 6 bases and the J gene end by 0 bases; junction bases not matched to a gene: 5. Germline V gives CDR1 SQVTM, CDR2 ANQGSEA. This CDR3 comprises 13 residues. The DNA of the CDR3 is TGCAGCGTACTAGCGCCGAGCTCCTACGAGCAGTACTTC. It specifies CSVLAPSSYEQYF.

The chain is built from TRBV28 and TRBJ2-3; 7 bases map to TRBD1. CDR1 and CDR2 from the germline V gene are MDHEN and SYDVKM. V dropped 8 bases and J dropped 9; count of bases not matched to a gene: 29. This CDR3 has 19 amino acids. CDR3 sequence: CASRASRGKEALVKGTQYF. CDR3 coding DNA: TGTGCCAGCCGGGCCAGCAGGGGGAAGGAGGCCTTAGTAAAGGGAACGCAGTATTTT.

The sample holds a few counts of this clonotype. The chain carries TRBV12-3 or TRBV12-4 and TRBJ2-5; possible D gene TRBD2, 6 bases. Trimming left V 3 bases short and J 6 bases short, with 11 bases between. This CDR3 has 13 residues. CDR3 DNA: TGTGCCAGCAGTTTCTCGGGAGCGAAGACCCAGTACTTC. Its translation is CASSFSGAKTQYF.

This clonotype has just a few counts. The V call is TRBV29-1, the J call TRBJ2-2, with D unresolved. The V and J ends lost 3 bases and 6 bases respectively, with 2 bases between them. The CDR3 spans 10 residues. Per the germline V gene, CDR1 is SQVTM and CDR2 is ANQGSEA. Written as DNA, the CDR3 is TGCAGCGTTGAGGCCGGGGAGCTGTTTTTT. It encodes CSVEAGELFF.

This chain joins TRBV7-9 and TRBJ2-7; D is uncertain. V shed 5 bases and J shed 4 bases, with 12 bases lying between them. This CDR3 region has 13 residues. Germline V gene data show CDR1 as SEHNR and CDR2 as FQNEAQ (reference sequence). The CDR3 here is CASSPQEMYEQYF. In DNA, the CDR3 is TGTGCCAGCAGCCCTCAAGAAATGTACGAGCAGTACTTC.

There are many counts of this clonotype. This sequence joins TRBV2 and TRBJ1-2; D remains ambiguous. V shed 2 bases and J shed 1 base, with 8 bases lying between them. The V gene's germline CDR1 is SNHLY and CDR2 FYNNEI. CDR3 size: 14 residues. DNA for the CDR3: TGTGCCAGCAGTGAACGAAGCCTTAACTATGGCTACACCTTC. This gives the protein CASSERSLNYGYTF.

Ten or more counts support this clonotype. The chain combines TRBV5-1 with TRBJ1-1; D remains ambiguous. Trimming removed 2 bases from V and 1 base from J, with 21 bases in between. Germline V gene lookup returns CDR1 SGHRS and CDR2 YFSETQ. The length of the CDR3 is 18 residues. In nucleotides, the CDR3 is TGCGCCAGCAGCTTCCCGATCTCCTCCGGGCGACGGAACACTGAAGCTTTCTTT. Translation gives CASSFPISSGRRNTEAFF.

This clonotype was picked up many times. Here the CDR3 DNA reads TGTGCCAGCAGGGACCGAGCGGGAGTTAAAGAGACCCAGTACTTC. Amino acid sequence: CASRDRAGVKETQYF. The chain is built from TRBV2 and TRBJ2-5; 8 positions match TRBD2. Germline V gene sequence: CDR1 SNHLY, CDR2 FYNNEI. The CDR3 runs 15 residues. Trimming cost V 6 bases and J 3 bases; bases outside gene matches: 9. The whole variable domain, remainder taken from reference TRBV2 and TRBJ2-5, is EPEVTQTPSHQVTQMGQEVILRCVPISNHLYFYWYRQILGQKVEFLVSFYNNEISEKSEIFDDQFSVERPDGSNFTLKIRSTKLEDSAMYFCASRDRAGVKETQYFGPGTRLLVL.

This clonotype was detected many times. The chain couples TRBV3-1 to TRBJ2-3; D ambiguous. This CDR3 contains 13 residues. CDR1 and CDR2 from the germline V gene are LGHDT and YNNKEL (reference sequence). The V end was cut by 3 bases, the J end by 4 bases, with 8 bases between. CDR3 in amino acids: CASSHGMADTQYF. DNA for the CDR3: TGTGCCAGCAGCCATGGTATGGCAGATACGCAGTATTTT.

At least ten counts were recorded for this clonotype. The V gene is TRBV20-1, the J gene TRBJ1-2; possible D gene TRBD1, 6 bases. Germline V gives CDR1 DFQATT, CDR2 SNEGSKA (reference sequence). V was shortened by 6 bases and J by 5 bases, with 16 bases between the two germline ends. The CDR3 runs 13 residues. CDR3 DNA sequence: TGCAGTGCCCCACCAGGGGTGAGGTATGGCTACACCTTC. Its protein product is CSAPPGVRYGYTF.

At least ten counts were recorded for this clonotype. J is TRBJ2-3 and V is TRBV12-3 or TRBV12-4, with 7 bases identical to TRBD2. V shed 2 bases, J shed 7 bases, and the junction held 6 bases outside the gene matches. This CDR3 has 14 amino acids. DNA of the CDR3: TGTGCCAGCAGTTTAAGTGCGGGAGCCCATACGCAGTATTTT. Its translation is CASSLSAGAHTQYF.

This clonotype was counted only a few times. The chain is built from TRBV7-2 and TRBJ2-1; a possible D gene is TRBD1 (5 bases). The CDR3 spans 13 residues. The V and J ends lost 5 bases and 7 bases respectively, with 12 bases between them. The germline V gene has CDR1 SGHTA and CDR2 FQGNSA. The DNA of the CDR3 is TGTGCCAGCAGCGTCCGACAGAAGAATGAGCAGTTCTTC. This gives the protein CASSVRQKNEQFF.

This clonotype was counted ten times or more. V gene TRBV11-2 combines with J gene TRBJ2-2; a possible D gene is TRBD1 (6 bases). The CDR3 covers 15 residues. V gave up 5 bases and J gave up 2 bases, with 12 bases separating them. Germline-derived CDR1 and CDR2 are SGHAT and FQNNGV. CDR3 coding DNA: TGTGCCAGCAGCCACCGGGACAAAAACACCGGGGAGCTGTTTTTT. As protein: CASSHRDKNTGELFF.

This clonotype was counted many times. CDR3 coding DNA: TGTGCCAGCAGGAGGGCAGGGAACTACGAGCAGTACTTC. Translated, it gives CASRRAGNYEQYF. The chain joins TRBV6-2 or TRBV6-3 to TRBJ2-7, with D perhaps given as TRBD1 or TRBD2 (5 bases each). The CDR3 loop spans 13 amino acids. Germline V gives CDR1 MNHEY, CDR2 SVGEGT. Trimming removed 6 bases from V and 3 bases from J, with 12 bases in between.

The V call is TRBV11-1, the J call TRBJ2-1; 7 positions agree with TRBD1. The CDR3 length is 13 residues. Germline assignment: CDR1 SGHAT and CDR2 FQDESV (reference sequence). V lost 5 bases, J lost 15 bases, and 13 bases stayed unmatched. The CDR3 reads CASSPQEGARRFF. The CDR3 nucleotides are TGTGCCAGCAGCCCTCAAGAGGGGGCCCGACGGTTCTTC.

The genes are TRBV5-1 and TRBJ1-5; no firm D call. The CDR3 consists of 14 residues. The germline V gene has CDR1 SGHRS and CDR2 YFSETQ. V was clipped by 4 bases and J by 4 bases, with 12 bases between them. The DNA for the CDR3 is TGCGCCAGCAGCGCGGACGGTAGGAATCAGCCCCAGCATTTT. As protein: CASSADGRNQPQHF.

The genes are TRBV5-5 and TRBJ1-5, with D possibly TRBD1 on 5 matching bases. V lost 0 bases and J lost 6, with 13 bases in between. The germline CDR1 and CDR2 sequences are SGHKS and YYEKEE (reference sequence). The CDR3 consists of 15 residues. For the CDR3, the DNA is TGTGCCAGCAGCTTGGATTTCGGGGACGGTCAGCCCCAGCATTTT. Translating it yields CASSLDFGDGQPQHF. Looking up the rest from reference TRBV5-5 and TRBJ1-5 gives the full variable domain: DAGVTQSPTHLIKTRGQQVTLRCSPISGHKSVSWYQQVLGQGPQFIFQYYEKEERGRGNFPDRFSARQFPNYSSELNVNALLLGDSALYLCASSLDFGDGQPQHFGDGTRLSIL.

This clonotype has ten or more counts. The chain has TRBV7-9 and TRBJ2-7; 7 nucleotides agree with TRBD2. CDR1 is SEHNR, CDR2 FQNEAQ, per germline (reference sequence). The junction had 12 bases not matched to a gene; V was cut back by 7 bases and J by 9 bases. There are 13 residues in the CDR3. The CDR3 sequence is CASKSGISLLQYF. Here the CDR3 DNA reads TGTGCCAGCAAAAGCGGGATCTCGTTGTTGCAGTACTTC.